The T cell receptor beta chain described here comes from a study of OX40 agonist ivuxolimab in advanced cancers. Study-level points and caveats: Both CD4+ and CD8+ T cell populations in blood had undergone clonal expansion by week 6 at 0.1 to 3.0 mg/kg. Researchers report that CD8+ T cells had, on average, more expanded clones than CD4+. Some nonresponders likewise displayed low normalized T-cell clonal expansion.

The protocol was immunoSEQ multiplex PCR, while the TCRdb copy is restricted to in-frame clones and leaves out a portion. This repertoire shows about 74,000 clones, around 80% found once; its top ten account for over 5%. Trimming took off 8 bases at V and 4 bases at J, with 17 bases between the two ends. CDR3 size: 14 residues. Germline values: CDR1 MDHEN, CDR2 SYDVKM. A word on this clone: Its matching antigen is unknown.

The sequenced sample was CD4+ or CD8+ T cells sorted from blood, obtained in a trial of the OX40 agonist ivuxolimab. The TCR comes from an adult with an advanced solid tumor such as melanoma, head and neck, liver or kidney cancer. This chain links TRBV28 with TRBJ2-5; D unresolved. CDR3 sequence (DNA): TGTGCCAGCGCAACTGGTTTCCCCGGAGAGACCCAGTACTTC. It encodes CASATGFPGETQYF.